This TCR beta chain is drawn from a study of T cells in Graves' hyperthyroidism and ophthalmopathy. This clonotype showed up many times. Mismatch with germline at one junction end may stem from a read error. This CDR3 is 14 amino acids long. Per germline, CDR1 SGHRS and CDR2 YFSETQ. Amplified regions were TCR beta CDR3 sequences from RNA transcripts. First-round RT-PCR targeting the TCR CDR3 was performed with the HTBI primer set. TCRdb re-derived calls from the multiplex PCR reads in MiXCR, one entry per CDR3 protein. The sample yields more than 450,000 distinct CDR3 sequences, 12% to 15% seen once. The TCR sequence derives from a woman between 40 and 50 years old with Graves' hyperthyroidism. The chain has TRBV5-1 and TRBJ1-6; 7 nucleotides line up with TRBD1. Sequencing was carried out using blood. CDR3 loop: CASSPGTDNSPLHF. Written as DNA, the CDR3 is TGTGCCAGCAGCCCCGGGACAGATAATTCACCCCTCCACTTT.